These 14 T cell receptor beta chains share one sample of origin, sequenced in a study of CD8 T cells in ankylosing spondylitis. MiXCR, run by TCRdb on the 5' RACE reads, gives a single entry per CDR3 protein. In the table there are 650,000 to 800,000 distinct CDR3 sequences, 15% to 20% of which are singletons. Points from the study as a whole: Roughly eight highly homologous variants made up a TCR beta motif that seemed to typify ankylosing spondylitis blood.

No antigen is known for these receptors. Sequencing used blood, either unsorted or a sorted T cell fraction (not recorded which). These receptors originate from a male donor with ankylosing spondylitis.

The J gene is TRBJ2-5, the V gene TRBV24-1; 8 positions agree with TRBD1. Per the germline V gene, CDR1 is KGHDR and CDR2 is SFDVKD. The CDR3 extends over 13 amino acids. The junction had 0 bases not matched to a gene; V was cut back by 5 bases and J by 2 bases. The CDR3 DNA is TGTGCCACCAGTGGACAGGGGCAAGAGACCCAGTACTTC. This gives the protein CATSGQGQETQYF.

The chain is built from TRBV15 and TRBJ2-5, with 8 nucleotides matching TRBD2. CDR1 and CDR2 from the germline V gene are LNHNV and YYDKDF (reference sequence). The CDR3 consists of 19 residues. Losses at the gene ends were 0 bases for V and 5 bases for J; bases not matched to a gene: 17. The CDR3 sequence is CATSRDRFSGSGGRETQYF. CDR3 in DNA: TGTGCCACCAGCAGAGATCGGTTCAGCGGGAGTGGAGGGCGGGAGACCCAGTACTTC.

This rearrangement joins TRBV27 to TRBJ2-1; D is unresolved. V lost 5 bases, J lost 6 bases, and 14 bases lay in between. This CDR3 is built from 14 residues. The germline V gene encodes CDR1 MNHEY and CDR2 SMNVEV (reference sequence). The CDR3 DNA reads TGTGCCAGCAGTAGAGTTCTAGGGTTCAATGAGCAGTTCTTC. Its protein product is CASSRVLGFNEQFF.

This clonotype has only a few counts. The CDR3, as DNA: TGCAGCGTTGATGCGGGCAGGGGAATTTCTGGGGCCAACGTCCTGACTTTC. The encoded protein is CSVDAGRGISGANVLTF. The chain couples TRBV29-1 to TRBJ2-6, with D possibly TRBD1 on 6 matching bases. This CDR3 has 17 residues. Germline CDR1 SQVTM, CDR2 ANQGSEA. Trimming cost V 3 bases and J 1 base, with 16 bases left between them. Combining the CDR3 with reference TRBV29-1 and TRBJ2-6 gives the whole variable domain SAVISQKPSRDICQRGTSLTIQCQVDSQVTMMFWYRQQPGQSLTLIATANQGSEATYESGFVIDKFPISRPNLTFSTLTVSNMSPEDSSIYLCSVDAGRGISGANVLTFGAGSRLTVL.

The chain recombines TRBV11-2 with TRBJ2-3, with 15 bases lining up with TRBD2. J gave up 0 bases and V 5 bases, and 6 bases lay outside the gene matches. This CDR3 spans 18 amino acids. Germline assignment: CDR1 SGHAT and CDR2 FQNNGV. The CDR3, as DNA: TGTGCCAGCAGCCCTGGGACTAGCGGGGGGACTAGCACAGATACGCAGTATTTT. It codes for CASSPGTSGGTSTDTQYF.

This chain joins TRBV6-5 and TRBJ1-2; D is possibly TRBD1 (6 bases). The CDR3 has 15 amino acids. With 2 bases removed from V and 2 bases from J, the gap between germline ends came to 12 bases. Per the germline V gene, CDR1 is MNHEY and CDR2 is SVGAGI. CDR3 nucleotides: TGTGCCAGCAGTTACAAACCCGGACAGAACTATGGCTACACCTTC. It translates to CASSYKPGQNYGYTF.

This clonotype turned up a few times. The chain employs TRBV18 and TRBJ2-7; D unresolved. The ends were cut back, 2 bases at V and 6 bases at J, with 14 bases in the middle. The CDR3 contains 14 residues. The germline CDR1 and CDR2 sequences are KGHSH and LQKENI. The DNA for the CDR3 is TGTGCCAGCTCACCATCCGCCTCGGTTCGCGAGCAGTACTTC. Protein: CASSPSASVREQYF.

The chain carries TRBV29-1 and TRBJ1-1; 8 bases align to TRBD1. V gave up 7 bases and J gave up 7 bases; unmatched junction bases: 5. This CDR3 is 11 amino acids long. Germline CDR1 SQVTM, CDR2 ANQGSEA. Here the CDR3 DNA reads TGCAGCGCCCTGACAGGGGATGAAGCTTTCTTT. Translating gives CSALTGDEAFF.

The V and J genes are TRBV7-9 and TRBJ2-7, with 8 bases lining up with TRBD2. The CDR3 contains 12 residues. Germline CDR1 is SEHNR and CDR2 is FQNEAQ (reference sequence). J gave up 4 bases and V 7 bases, and 3 bases lay outside the gene matches. The CDR3 region has the DNA TGTGCCAGCAACGCGGGGGGATACGAGCAGTACTTC. Translated, it gives CASNAGGYEQYF. The full variable domain, rest sourced from reference TRBV7-9 and TRBJ2-7, is DTGVSQNPRHKITKRGQNVTFRCDPISEHNRLYWYRQTLGQGPEFLTYFQNEAQLEKSRLLSDRFSAERPKGSFSTLEIQRTEQGDSAMYLCASNAGGYEQYFGPGTRLTVT.

This CDR3 is CASSYKRSGGPGDTQYF. CDR3 DNA: TGTGCCAGCAGTTACAAACGGTCGGGAGGGCCGGGGGATACGCAGTATTTT. The chain recombines TRBV6-5 with TRBJ2-3; TRBD2 matches at 8 bases. Germline CDR1 reads MNHEY; CDR2 reads SVGAGI. CDR3 length: 17 amino acids. The J segment lost 6 bases and the V segment lost 2 bases, leaving 13 bases of the junction unmatched.

The V and J genes are TRBV29-1 and TRBJ2-1; TRBD2 matches at 7 bases. V trimming: 6 bases; J trimming: 0 bases; junction bases outside the gene matches: 11. The CDR3 has 16 amino acids. CDR1 is SQVTM, CDR2 ANQGSEA, per germline. CDR3 in amino acids: CSVGAGRESSYNEQFF. The CDR3 DNA follows: TGCAGCGTGGGCGCTGGGCGGGAGAGCTCCTACAATGAGCAGTTCTTC.

The CDR3 bases are TGTGCCAGCAGCTTATCACTTCCGGGTGGTGAAAAACTGTTTTTT. Translating it yields CASSLSLPGGEKLFF. The V gene is TRBV7-9, the J gene TRBJ1-4, with D unresolved. The germline V and J ends were trimmed by 2 bases and 7 bases, with 14 bases remaining between them. Germline values: CDR1 SEHNR, CDR2 FQNEAQ (reference sequence). There are 15 residues in the CDR3.

In its sample, this clonotype was seen a few times. The rearrangement links TRBV29-1 to TRBJ1-2; D is uncertain. The CDR3 contains 14 residues. The germline CDR1 and CDR2 sequences are SQVTM and ANQGSEA. With 5 bases removed from V and 0 bases from J, the gap between germline ends came to 13 bases. The CDR3 bases are TGCAGCGTTACCGACAAGCCCGCTAACTATGGCTACACCTTC. Protein sequence: CSVTDKPANYGYTF.

This clonotype has more than one count but fewer than ten. This chain connects TRBV20-1 to TRBJ2-3; 7 bases are a match to TRBD2. CDR3 length: 11 amino acids. The germline CDR1 and CDR2 sequences are DFQATT and SNEGSKA (reference sequence). The CDR3 DNA reads TGCTCGGCTGGGAGGGCTGATACGCAGTATTTT. Encoded protein: CSAGRADTQYF.